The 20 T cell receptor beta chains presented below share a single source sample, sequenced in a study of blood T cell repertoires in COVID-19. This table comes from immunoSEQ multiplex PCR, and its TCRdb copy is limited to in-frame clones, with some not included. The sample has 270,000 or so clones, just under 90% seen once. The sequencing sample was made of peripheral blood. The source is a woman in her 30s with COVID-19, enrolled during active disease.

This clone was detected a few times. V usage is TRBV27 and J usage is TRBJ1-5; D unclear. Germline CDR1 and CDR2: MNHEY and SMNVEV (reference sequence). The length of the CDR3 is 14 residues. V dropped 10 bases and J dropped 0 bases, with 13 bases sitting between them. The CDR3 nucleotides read TGTGCCATCGCTACGGACTCTAGCAATCAGCCCCAGCATTTT. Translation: CAIATDSSNQPQHF.

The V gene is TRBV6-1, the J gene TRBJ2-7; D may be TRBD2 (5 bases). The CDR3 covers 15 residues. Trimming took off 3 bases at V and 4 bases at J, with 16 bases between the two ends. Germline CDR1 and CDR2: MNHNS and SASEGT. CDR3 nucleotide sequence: TGTGCCAGCAGTGAGGCAGGAGGCATTCTGTACGAGCAGTACTTC. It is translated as CASSEAGGILYEQYF.

Here the CDR3 reads CASSHGLAGLGFEQYF. In DNA, the CDR3 is TGTGCCAGCAGCCACGGACTAGCGGGGTTGGGCTTTGAGCAGTACTTC. This chain joins TRBV4-2 and TRBJ2-7; TRBD2 matches 12 bases. The V gene's germline CDR1 is LGHNA and CDR2 YNFKEQ. The CDR3 runs 16 residues. V lost 3 bases and J lost 7; bases outside the gene matches: 10.

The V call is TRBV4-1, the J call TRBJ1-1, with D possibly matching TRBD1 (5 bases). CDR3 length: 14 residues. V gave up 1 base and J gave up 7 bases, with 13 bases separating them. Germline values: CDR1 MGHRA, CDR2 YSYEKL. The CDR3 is CASSQVDLQVEAFF. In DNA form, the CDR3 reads TGCGCCAGCAGCCAAGTGGATCTACAGGTTGAAGCTTTCTTT.

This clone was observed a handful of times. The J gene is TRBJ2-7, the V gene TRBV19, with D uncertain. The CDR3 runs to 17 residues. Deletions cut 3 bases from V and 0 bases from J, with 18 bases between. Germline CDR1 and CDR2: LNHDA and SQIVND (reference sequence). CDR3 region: CASSMGRLGLSSYEQYF. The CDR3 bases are TGTGCCAGTAGTATGGGTCGCTTGGGCCTGAGCTCCTACGAGCAGTACTTC.

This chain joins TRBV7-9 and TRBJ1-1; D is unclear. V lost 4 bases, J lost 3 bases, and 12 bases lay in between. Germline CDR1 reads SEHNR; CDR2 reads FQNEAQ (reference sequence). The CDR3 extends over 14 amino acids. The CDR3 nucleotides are TGTGCCAGCAGCTCCCACCTAATATACACTGAAGCTTTCTTT. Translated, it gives CASSSHLIYTEAFF.

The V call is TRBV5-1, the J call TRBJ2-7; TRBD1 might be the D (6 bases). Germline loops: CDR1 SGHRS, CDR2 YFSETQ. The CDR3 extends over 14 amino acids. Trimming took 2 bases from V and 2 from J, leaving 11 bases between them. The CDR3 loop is CASSFRQVPYEQYF. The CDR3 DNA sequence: TGCGCCAGCAGCTTCCGACAGGTCCCCTACGAGCAGTACTTC.

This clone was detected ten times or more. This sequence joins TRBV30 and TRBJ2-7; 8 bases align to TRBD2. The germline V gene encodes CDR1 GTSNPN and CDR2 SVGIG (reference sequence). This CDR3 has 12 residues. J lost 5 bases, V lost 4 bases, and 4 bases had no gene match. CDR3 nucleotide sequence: TGTGCCTGGATAGCGGGGATCAACGAGCAGTACTTC. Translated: CAWIAGINEQYF.

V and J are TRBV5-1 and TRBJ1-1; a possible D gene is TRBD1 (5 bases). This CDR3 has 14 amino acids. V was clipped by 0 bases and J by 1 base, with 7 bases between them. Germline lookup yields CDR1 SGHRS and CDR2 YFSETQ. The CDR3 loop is CASSLVDRNTEAFF. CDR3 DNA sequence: TGCGCCAGCAGCTTGGTCGACAGGAACACTGAAGCTTTCTTT.

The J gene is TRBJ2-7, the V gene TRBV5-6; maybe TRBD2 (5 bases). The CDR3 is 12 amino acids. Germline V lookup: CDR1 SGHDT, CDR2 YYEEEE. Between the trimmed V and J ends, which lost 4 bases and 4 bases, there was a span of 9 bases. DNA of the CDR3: TGTGCCAGCAGCAGGAGGCGGTACGAGCAGTACTTC. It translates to CASSRRRYEQYF.

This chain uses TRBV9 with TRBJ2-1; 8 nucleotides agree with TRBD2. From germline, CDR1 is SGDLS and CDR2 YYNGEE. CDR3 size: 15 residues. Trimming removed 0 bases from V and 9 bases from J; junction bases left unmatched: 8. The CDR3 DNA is TGTGCCAGCAGCGTAGCTACGACTAGCGAAGGTGAGCAGTTCTTC. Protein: CASSVATTSEGEQFF.

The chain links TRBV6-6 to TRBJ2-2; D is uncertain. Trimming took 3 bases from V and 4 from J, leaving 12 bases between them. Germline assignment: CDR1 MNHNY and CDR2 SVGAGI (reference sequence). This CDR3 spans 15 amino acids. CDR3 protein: CASSYPDSITGELFF. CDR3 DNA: TGTGCCAGCAGTTATCCCGACTCGATCACCGGGGAGCTGTTTTTT.

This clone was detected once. The CDR3 here is CATSRGGKAGETQYF. The CDR3 DNA is TGTGCCACCAGCAGAGGGGGGAAAGCGGGGGAGACCCAGTACTTC. This chain links TRBV15 with TRBJ2-5, with 7 bases identical to TRBD2. After removal of 1 base from V and 5 bases from J, the junction contained 7 bases not matched to a gene. CDR1 and CDR2 from the germline V gene are LNHNV and YYDKDF (reference sequence). This CDR3 is 15 amino acids long.

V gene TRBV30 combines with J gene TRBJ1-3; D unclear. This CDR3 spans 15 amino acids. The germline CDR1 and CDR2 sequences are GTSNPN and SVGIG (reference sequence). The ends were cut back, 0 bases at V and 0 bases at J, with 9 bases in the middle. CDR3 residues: CAWSVAAISGNTIYF. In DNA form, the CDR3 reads TGTGCCTGGAGTGTAGCGGCAATCTCTGGAAACACCATATATTTT.

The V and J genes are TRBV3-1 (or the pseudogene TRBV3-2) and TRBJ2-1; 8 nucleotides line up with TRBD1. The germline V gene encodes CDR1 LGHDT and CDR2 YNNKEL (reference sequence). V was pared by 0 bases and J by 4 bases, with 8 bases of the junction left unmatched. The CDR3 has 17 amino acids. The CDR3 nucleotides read TGTGCCAGCAGCCAAGACATGGGGACAGGTATTTACAATGAGCAGTTCTTC. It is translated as CASSQDMGTGIYNEQFF.

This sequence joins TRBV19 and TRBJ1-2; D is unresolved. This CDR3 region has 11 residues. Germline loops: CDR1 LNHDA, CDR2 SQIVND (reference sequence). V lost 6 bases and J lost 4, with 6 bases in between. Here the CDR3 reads CASRGTYGYTF. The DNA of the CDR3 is TGTGCCAGTAGGGGCACCTATGGCTACACCTTC.

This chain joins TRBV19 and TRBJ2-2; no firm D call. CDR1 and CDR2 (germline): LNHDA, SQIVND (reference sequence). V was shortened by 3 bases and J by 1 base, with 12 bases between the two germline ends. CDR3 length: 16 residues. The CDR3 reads CASSMMAGLNTGELFF. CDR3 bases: TGTGCCAGTAGTATGATGGCCGGGTTGAACACCGGGGAGCTGTTTTTT.

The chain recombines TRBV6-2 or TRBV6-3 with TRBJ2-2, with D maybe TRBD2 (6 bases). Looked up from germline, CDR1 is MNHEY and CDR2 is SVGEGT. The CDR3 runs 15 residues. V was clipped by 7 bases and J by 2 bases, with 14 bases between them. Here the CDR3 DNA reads TGTGCCAGCACCCCCGGGGGAGATAACACCGGGGAGCTGTTTTTT. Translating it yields CASTPGGDNTGELFF.

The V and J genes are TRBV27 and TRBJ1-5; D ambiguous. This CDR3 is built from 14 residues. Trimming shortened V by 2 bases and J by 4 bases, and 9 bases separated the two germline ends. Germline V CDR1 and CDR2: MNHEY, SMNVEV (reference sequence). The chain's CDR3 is CASSLGPQNQPQHF. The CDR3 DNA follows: TGTGCCAGCAGTTTAGGGCCGCAAAATCAGCCCCAGCATTTT.

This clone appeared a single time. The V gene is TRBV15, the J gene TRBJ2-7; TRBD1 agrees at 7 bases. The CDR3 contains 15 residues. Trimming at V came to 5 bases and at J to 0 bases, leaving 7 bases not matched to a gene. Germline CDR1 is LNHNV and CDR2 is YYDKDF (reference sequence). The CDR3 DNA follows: TGTGCCACCAGCCTCGGACAGGAAAGCTCCTACGAGCAGTACTTC. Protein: CATSLGQESSYEQYF.